The next 18 T cell receptor beta chains were all read from a single sample in a study of metastatic and nonmetastatic thyroid tumors. Each patient went into thyroid surgery without having received any treatment. TCRdb re-called clones via MiXCR from the PCR reads. Among approximately 13,000 clones, about an eighth were seen once, and the ten largest hold roughly 15%. The sample consisted of blood. These receptors were taken from a female donor with papillary thyroid cancer or a benign thyroid nodule (not recorded which). Some clones in this sample may be carry-over from other donors' samples.

This clone was detected many times. The chain recombines TRBV20-1 with TRBJ2-1, with TRBD2 matching 9 bases. In germline, CDR1 is DFQATT, CDR2 SNEGSKA (reference sequence). The CDR3 covers 15 residues. With V trimmed by 1 base and J by 4 bases, 5 bases remained unmatched. The CDR3 sequence is CSARGLLAGYNEQFF. The CDR3 DNA sequence: TGCAGTGCTAGAGGGCTTCTAGCGGGGTACAATGAGCAGTTCTTC.

By share of the sample, this clone is medium-sized (0.01 to 0.1%). This chain links TRBV12-3 or TRBV12-4 with TRBJ2-1; D remains ambiguous. V was clipped by 5 bases and J by 0 bases, with 11 bases between them. This CDR3 contains 15 residues. The CDR3 sequence is CASSPAIGSYNEQFF. CDR3 nucleotides: TGTGCCAGCAGTCCGGCGATAGGCTCCTACAATGAGCAGTTCTTC.

The CDR3 loop reads CGVGTGGSWNEAFF. DNA for the CDR3: TGCGGTGTCGGGACAGGGGGCTCGTGGAATGAAGCTTTCTTT. The chain has TRBV20-1 and TRBJ1-1; 12 bases fit TRBD1. Germline CDR1 and CDR2: DFQATT and SNEGSKA (reference sequence). This CDR3 comprises 14 residues.

The V and J genes are TRBV20-1 and TRBJ2-1, with D perhaps assigned TRBD1 or TRBD2 (5 bases each). The CDR3 has 13 residues. Trimming took 4 bases from V and 12 from J, leaving 19 bases between them. Germline V gene lookup returns CDR1 DFQATT and CDR2 SNEGSKA (reference sequence). The CDR3 coding sequence is TGCAGTGCTAAATATCTTGGGGGTTTTTCGCAGTTCTTC. Encoded protein: CSAKYLGGFSQFF.

This clone was observed a handful of times. Other nucleotide sequences in the sample specify the same CDR3. The chain combines TRBV4-1 with TRBJ2-5; D remains ambiguous. CDR3 size: 14 residues. Germline loops: CDR1 MGHRA, CDR2 YSYEKL. Between the trimmed V and J ends, which lost 0 bases and 4 bases, there was a span of 9 bases. In DNA, the CDR3 is TGCGCCAGCAGCCAAGATCGTGGCAGAGAGACCCAGTACTTC. Translating gives CASSQDRGRETQYF.

This clone appeared many times. The chain couples TRBV19 to TRBJ2-2; D possibly corresponds to TRBD2 (6 bases). CDR3 length: 15 amino acids. In germline, CDR1 is LNHDA, CDR2 SQIVND (reference sequence). Trimming took off 6 bases at V and 2 bases at J, with 13 bases between the two ends. The CDR3 protein is CASRWTGVNTGELFF. The CDR3 coding sequence is TGTGCCAGTAGGTGGACGGGAGTTAACACCGGGGAGCTGTTTTTT.

This clone occurred many times. The genes are TRBV12-3 or TRBV12-4 and TRBJ1-1; no clear D gene. V was trimmed by 3 bases and J by 1 base, leaving 12 bases between them. The length of the CDR3 is 15 residues. Here the CDR3 DNA reads TGTGCCAGCAGTTTTCGCGGCCTTCCGAACACTGAAGCTTTCTTT. Its translation is CASSFRGLPNTEAFF.

This clone has at least ten counts. The V gene is TRBV2, the J gene TRBJ2-5; no firm D call. The CDR3 is 13 residues long. Germline V gene sequence: CDR1 SNHLY, CDR2 FYNNEI. Trimming removed 3 bases from V and 7 bases from J, with 12 bases in between. DNA of the CDR3: TGTGCCAGCAGTGAGGCAGAGCCAGGGACCCAGTACTTC. This sequence encodes CASSEAEPGTQYF.

This chain connects TRBV7-2 to TRBJ2-7; possible D gene TRBD2, 6 bases. The germline gives CDR1 SGHTA, CDR2 FQGNSA. The V end lost 1 base, the J end lost 0 bases, and 7 bases lay between the germline ends. The CDR3 consists of 14 residues. The CDR3: CASSLGGISYEQYF. CDR3 bases: TGTGCCAGCAGCTTAGGCGGGATCTCCTACGAGCAGTACTTC.

A remark on this clone: One end of the junction varies from germline; a read error may be responsible. This sequence joins TRBV6-1 and TRBJ1-2, with D possibly TRBD1 on 5 matching bases. Looked up from germline, CDR1 is MNHNS and CDR2 is SASEGT. The CDR3 consists of 13 residues. The CDR3 bases are TGTGCCAGCACTGAACGGGGGAACTATGGCTACACCTTC. This sequence encodes CASTERGNYGYTF.

This clone appeared a few times. The gene calls are TRBV6-1 and TRBJ1-1; no definite D call. Germline V CDR1 and CDR2: MNHNS, SASEGT. The CDR3 is made up of 13 amino acids. V lost 2 bases to trimming and J lost 8 bases, with 12 bases between them. The CDR3 sequence is CASSEIPPDEAFF. As DNA, the CDR3 is TGTGCCAGCAGTGAAATCCCCCCAGACGAAGCTTTCTTT.

In this sample, this clone turned up many times. This chain uses TRBV9 with TRBJ2-3; 10 bases agree with TRBD2. V shed 5 bases, J shed 5 bases, and the junction held 8 bases outside the gene matches. CDR3 length: 15 amino acids. CDR1 and CDR2 from the germline V gene are SGDLS and YYNGEE. The CDR3 DNA follows: TGTGCCAGCAGTCCTAGCGGGGGCCGGGGAGATACGCAGTATTTT. Amino acids: CASSPSGGRGDTQYF.

This clone was seen ten or more times. The rearrangement uses TRBV20-1 and TRBJ1-1; D call uncertain. CDR1 is DFQATT, CDR2 SNEGSKA, per germline (reference sequence). V gave up 1 base and J gave up 0 bases, with 15 bases separating them. The CDR3 covers 16 residues. CDR3 DNA: TGCAGTGCTAGAGGACCGGAGTTACACATGAACACTGAAGCTTTCTTT. Translating gives CSARGPELHMNTEAFF.

This clone came up many times. This CDR3 reads CASSSTGLAGAVEQFF. The CDR3 DNA is TGTGCCAGCAGCTCCACGGGACTAGCGGGAGCGGTTGAGCAGTTCTTC. The chain links TRBV5-6 to TRBJ2-1; 14 positions agree with TRBD2. This CDR3 comprises 16 residues. CDR1 and CDR2 (germline): SGHDT, YYEEEE. V trimming: 3 bases; J trimming: 9 bases; junction bases outside the gene matches: 8.

The rearrangement links TRBV28 to TRBJ2-2, with TRBD1 matching over 7 bases. In germline, CDR1 is MDHEN, CDR2 SYDVKM. This CDR3 is built from 15 residues. V was clipped by 4 bases and J by 3 bases; unmatched bases: 5. In DNA form, the CDR3 reads TGTGCCAGCAGTTACGGTGACAGGGACACCGGGGAGCTGTTTTTT. Amino acids: CASSYGDRDTGELFF.

Concerning this clone itself: This may stem from a read error, because a much larger clone lies one nucleotide away. The chain has TRBV28 and TRBJ1-2; D call uncertain. CDR1 is MDHEN and CDR2 is SYDVKM in the germline V gene. The length of the CDR3 is 12 residues. Trimming cost V 10 bases and J 5 bases, with 14 bases left between them. For the CDR3, the DNA is TGTGCCAACAGACCATCAAAATATGGCTACACCTTC. Its protein product is CANRPSKYGYTF.

This clone was detected many times. This chain links TRBV28 with TRBJ2-7; the D gene is possibly TRBD2 (6 bases). Germline V gives CDR1 MDHEN, CDR2 SYDVKM. This CDR3 comprises 14 residues. With 2 bases removed from V and 0 bases from J, the gap between germline ends came to 8 bases. CDR3 DNA sequence: TGTGCCAGCAGTTTAGGAGGGAGCTCCTACGAGCAGTACTTC. Its translation is CASSLGGSSYEQYF.

This clone was counted ten times or more. J is TRBJ2-1 and V is TRBV5-1; 9 nucleotides match TRBD2. V was pared by 0 bases and J by 3 bases, with 10 bases of the junction left unmatched. The germline V gene has CDR1 SGHRS and CDR2 YFSETQ. The length of the CDR3 is 18 residues. Here the CDR3 DNA reads TGCGCCAGCAGCTTGGGAAGGGGGCGGGAGGGAAACTACAATGAGCAGTTCTTC. Translated, it gives CASSLGRGREGNYNEQFF.